These 2 T cell receptor beta chains came from one sample sequenced in a study of cytomegalovirus exposure and HLA in healthy donors. With 60 Vbeta and 13 Jbeta primers, the PCR was carried out. Sequencing used immunoSEQ multiplex PCR; TCRdb keeps in-frame clones, though not all of them. The table records over 80,000 clones, roughly 74% of them present only once. Source material: PBMCs. These receptors originate from a female donor in good health and CMV-seropositive.

The V gene is TRBV5-1, the J gene TRBJ1-5; D uncertain. CDR3 size: 14 residues. Trimming stripped 0 bases from V and 7 bases from J, with 11 bases between. In germline, CDR1 is SGHRS, CDR2 YFSETQ. The CDR3, as DNA: TGCGCCAGCAGCTTGGATGGAGGCGGGCAGCCCCAGCATTTT. It yields the protein CASSLDGGGQPQHF.

The DNA for the CDR3 is TGTGCCAGCATTCCCATAGCGGGGGAGGGGGATACGCAGTATTTT. It translates to CASIPIAGEGDTQYF. The V gene is TRBV6-1, the J gene TRBJ2-3; 9 nucleotides match TRBD2. This CDR3 has 15 residues. Germline values: CDR1 MNHNS, CDR2 SASEGT. V was clipped by 7 bases and J by 6 bases; unmatched bases: 11.